One and the same sample provided the 2 T cell receptor beta chains below, sequenced in a study of cytomegalovirus exposure and HLA in healthy donors. In the PCR, 60 Vbeta and 13 Jbeta primers were used. Here immunoSEQ multiplex PCR was the method, and the copy in TCRdb shows in-frame clones only, minus some. The table has approximately 75,000 clones, roughly 84% seen once. Sequenced sample: PBMCs. The source is a man aged 65 to 79 in good health and CMV-seropositive.

The V call is TRBV9, the J call TRBJ2-1, with TRBD2 matching 9 bases. V trimming: 4 bases; J trimming: 0 bases; junction bases outside the gene matches: 2. The CDR3 is made up of 15 amino acids. From germline, CDR1 is SGDLS and CDR2 YYNGEE. This CDR3 reads CASSSTSGSYNEQFF. Here the CDR3 DNA reads TGTGCCAGCAGCTCGACTAGCGGCTCCTACAATGAGCAGTTCTTC.

This chain's CDR3 is CASSGGLAGETQYF. The CDR3 region has the DNA TGCGCCAGCAGTGGGGGACTAGCGGGAGAGACCCAGTACTTC. The gene calls are TRBV5-1 and TRBJ2-5; 12 nucleotides match TRBD2. The CDR3 length is 14 residues. Germline-derived CDR1 and CDR2 are SGHRS and YFSETQ. V trimming: 5 bases; J trimming: 4 bases; junction bases outside the gene matches: 3.